The rows below give T cell receptor beta chains drawn from one sample of a study of cytomegalovirus exposure and HLA in healthy donors. The data were produced by immunoSEQ multiplex PCR, yet TCRdb's version contains in-frame clones alone and is incomplete. The sample lists about 150,000 clones; over 70% were seen once. Sequencing used PBMCs. Receptors originate from a man aged 25-45 years in good health and CMV-seropositive. The CDR3 runs from the conserved cysteine through the conserved F or W. Fields, in order: D gene, V gene, clone size, J gene, CDR3 protein, CDR3 DNA. D genes are given only for firm matches. Clone size appears in some rows only: once, few, many, or a class for an expanded clone.

>TRBD1|TRBV2|-|TRBJ2-1
CASSRQGRNEQFF
TGTGCCAGCAGCCGACAGGGCCGGAATGAGCAGTTCTTC
>TRBD2|TRBV27|-|TRBJ2-7
CASSPPGRVRPYEQYF
TGTGCCAGCAGTCCGCCGGGGAGGGTCAGACCCTACGAGCAGTACTTC
>-|TRBV5-1|-|TRBJ1-2
CASSLDQNFYGYTF
TGCGCCAGCAGCTTGGATCAGAATTTCTATGGCTACACCTTC
>TRBD2|TRBV6-5|-|TRBJ2-1
CASSYWGGDEQFF
TGTGCCAGCAGTTACTGGGGGGGGGATGAGCAGTTCTTC
>-|TRBV28|once|TRBJ1-2
CASSTTSLGYTF
TGTGCCAGCAGTACAACATCGCTCGGCTACACCTTC
>-|TRBV21-1|-|TRBJ2-3
CASSSGTGGGTDTQYF
TGTGCCAGCAGCTCCGGTACGGGAGGGGGCACAGATACGCAGTATTTT
>-|TRBV5-1|-|TRBJ2-5
CASSYKETQYF
TGCGCCAGCAGCTACAAAGAGACCCAGTACTTC
>TRBD1|TRBV4-1|-|TRBJ2-3
CASSLPGGQSSTDTQYF
TGCGCCAGCAGCCTCCCAGGGGGACAGTCTAGCACAGATACGCAGTATTTT
>-|TRBV18|-|TRBJ2-7
CASSPPATLYEQYF
TGTGCCAGCTCACCACCCGCGACACTTTACGAGCAGTACTTC
>TRBD1|TRBV27|-|TRBJ2-1
CASSSTGATYNEQFF
TGTGCCAGCAGTTCAACAGGGGCCACCTACAATGAGCAGTTCTTC
>TRBD2|TRBV28|-|TRBJ2-5
CASSKGTSGRETQYF
TGTGCCAGCAGTAAGGGGACTAGCGGGAGAGAGACCCAGTACTTC
>TRBD2|TRBV18|-|TRBJ2-2
CASSRWAGDGELFF
TGTGCCAGCTCTCGTTGGGCGGGAGACGGGGAGCTGTTTTTT
>TRBD1|TRBV19|-|TRBJ1-2
CASRVTGVNYGYTF
TGTGCCAGTAGAGTGACAGGGGTTAACTATGGCTACACCTTC
>-|TRBV12-5|-|TRBJ1-6
CASGLDGNSPLHF
TGTGCTAGTGGTTTAGACGGGAATTCACCCCTCCACTTT
>-|TRBV27|few|TRBJ1-1
CASSLQGAYTEAFF
TGTGCCAGCAGTTTGCAAGGGGCCTACACTGAAGCTTTCTTT
>-|TRBV7-9|few|TRBJ1-2
CASSLEGNYGYTF
TGTGCCAGCAGCTTGGAGGGGAACTATGGCTACACCTTC
>-|TRBV7-8|-|TRBJ2-5
CASSLGAVEETQYF
TGTGCCAGCAGCTTAGGAGCGGTGGAAGAGACCCAGTACTTC
>-|TRBV2|few|TRBJ2-5
CASKADRLQTQYF
TGTGCCAGCAAAGCGGACAGACTACAGACCCAGTACTTC
>-|TRBV7-9|-|TRBJ1-2
CASKGEGIGYTF
TGTGCCAGCAAGGGGGAAGGGATAGGCTACACCTTC
>TRBD2|TRBV27|-|TRBJ2-1
CASIMAGGGNEQFF
TGTGCCAGCATTATGGCGGGCGGGGGCAATGAGCAGTTCTTC
>-|TRBV28|-|TRBJ1-2
CASSPAPTGRTF
TGTGCCAGCAGCCCCGCGCCGACAGGCCGCACCTTC
>-|TRBV7-9|-|TRBJ1-1
CASSSRRRQTTEAFF
TGTGCCAGCAGCTCCAGGCGAAGACAGACGACTGAAGCTTTCTTT
>-|TRBV13|-|TRBJ2-1
CASSLYQLSGSSYNEQFF
TGTGCCAGCAGCTTATATCAGTTGAGCGGAAGCTCCTACAATGAGCAGTTCTTC
>TRBD2|TRBV6-5|-|TRBJ2-7
CASSLQGLAGCEYF
TGTGCCAGCAGTCTTCAGGGACTAGCGGGGTGTGAGTACTTC
>TRBD2|TRBV30|-|TRBJ2-7
CAWIPSGRWYEQYF
TGTGCCTGGATCCCTAGCGGGAGGTGGTACGAGCAGTACTTC
>TRBD1|TRBV6-1|-|TRBJ1-6
CASRSGGNSPLHF
TGTGCCAGCAGGTCAGGGGGCAATTCACCCCTCCACTTT
>-|TRBV19|-|TRBJ2-7
CASSMNRENEQYF
TGTGCCAGTAGTATGAACAGGGAGAACGAGCAGTACTTC
>TRBD1|TRBV7-2|-|TRBJ2-3
CASSQDRASDTQYF
TGTGCCAGCAGCCAAGACAGGGCGTCAGATACGCAGTATTTT
>TRBD1|TRBV4-3|-|TRBJ1-2
CASSQGIGTGVIGNYGYTF
TGCGCCAGCAGCCAAGGAATAGGGACAGGGGTGATCGGAAACTATGGCTACACCTTC
>TRBD1|TRBV9|-|TRBJ2-7
CASSPDRVWEQYF
TGTGCCAGCAGCCCGGACAGGGTCTGGGAGCAGTACTTC
>TRBD1|TRBV6-5|-|TRBJ1-1
CASSSGQTINTEAFF
TGTGCCAGCAGTTCGGGACAGACGATAAACACTGAAGCTTTCTTT